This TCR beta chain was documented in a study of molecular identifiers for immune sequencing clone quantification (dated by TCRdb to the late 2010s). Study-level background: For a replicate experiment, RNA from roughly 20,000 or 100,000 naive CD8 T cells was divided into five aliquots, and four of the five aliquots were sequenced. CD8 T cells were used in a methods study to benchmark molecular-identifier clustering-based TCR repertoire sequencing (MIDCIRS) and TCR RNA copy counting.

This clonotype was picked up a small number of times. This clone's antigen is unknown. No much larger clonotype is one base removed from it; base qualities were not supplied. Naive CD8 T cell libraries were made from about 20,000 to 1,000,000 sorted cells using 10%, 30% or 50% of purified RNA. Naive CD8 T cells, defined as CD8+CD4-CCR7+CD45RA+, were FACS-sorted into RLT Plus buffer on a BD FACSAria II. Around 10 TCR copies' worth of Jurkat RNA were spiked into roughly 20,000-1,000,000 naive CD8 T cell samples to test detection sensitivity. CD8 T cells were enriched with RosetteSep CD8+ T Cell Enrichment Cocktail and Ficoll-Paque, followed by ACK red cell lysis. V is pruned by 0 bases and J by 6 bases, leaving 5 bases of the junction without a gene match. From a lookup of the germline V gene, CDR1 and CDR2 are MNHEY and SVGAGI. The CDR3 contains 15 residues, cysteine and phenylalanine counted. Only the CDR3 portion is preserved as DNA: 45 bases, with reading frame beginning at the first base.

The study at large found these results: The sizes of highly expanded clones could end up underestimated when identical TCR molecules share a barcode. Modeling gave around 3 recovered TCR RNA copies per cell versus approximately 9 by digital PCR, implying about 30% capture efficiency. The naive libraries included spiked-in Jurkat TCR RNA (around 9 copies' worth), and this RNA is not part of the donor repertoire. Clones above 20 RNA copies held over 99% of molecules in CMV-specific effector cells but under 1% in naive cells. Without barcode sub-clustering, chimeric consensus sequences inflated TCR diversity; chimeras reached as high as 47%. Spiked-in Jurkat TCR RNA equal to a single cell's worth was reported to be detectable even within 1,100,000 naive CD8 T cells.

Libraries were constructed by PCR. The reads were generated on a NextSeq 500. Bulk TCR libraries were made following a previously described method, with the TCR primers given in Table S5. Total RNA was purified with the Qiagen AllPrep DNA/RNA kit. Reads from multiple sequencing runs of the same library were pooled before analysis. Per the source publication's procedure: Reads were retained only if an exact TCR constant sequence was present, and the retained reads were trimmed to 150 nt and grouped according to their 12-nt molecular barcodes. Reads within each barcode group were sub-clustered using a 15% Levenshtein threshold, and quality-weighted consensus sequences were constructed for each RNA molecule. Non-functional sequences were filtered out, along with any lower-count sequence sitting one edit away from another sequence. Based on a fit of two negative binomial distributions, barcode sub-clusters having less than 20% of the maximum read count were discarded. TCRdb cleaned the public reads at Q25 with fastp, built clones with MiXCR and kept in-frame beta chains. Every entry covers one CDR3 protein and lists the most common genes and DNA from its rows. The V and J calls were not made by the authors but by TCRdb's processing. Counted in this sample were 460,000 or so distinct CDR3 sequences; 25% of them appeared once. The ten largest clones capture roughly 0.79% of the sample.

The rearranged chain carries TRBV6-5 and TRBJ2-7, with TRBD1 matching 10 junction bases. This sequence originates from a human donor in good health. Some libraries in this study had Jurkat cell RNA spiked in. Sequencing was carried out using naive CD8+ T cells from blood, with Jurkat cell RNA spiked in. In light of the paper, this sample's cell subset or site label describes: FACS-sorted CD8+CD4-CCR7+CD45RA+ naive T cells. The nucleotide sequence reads TGTGCCAGCAGTTACTCAGGGGACAGGGGCTTCGAGCAGTACTTC. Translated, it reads CASSYSGDRGFEQYF.